These 5 T cell receptor beta chains were sequenced from one sample in a study of CD8 T cell repertoires and HIV-1 epitope variants. Assay: immunoSEQ multiplex PCR; the TCRdb copy retains only in-frame clones and omits some. The repertoire has some 100,000 clones, roughly 80% of them found once; the top ten carry approximately 24%. Sequenced: uncultured baseline CD8+ T cells from peripheral blood mononuclear cells (PBMCs). Receptor source: a male donor with HIV.

This rearrangement joins TRBV29-1 to TRBJ1-3; D not resolved. CDR1 is SQVTM, CDR2 ANQGSEA, per germline. V was pared by 1 base and J by 9 bases, with 16 bases between. The length of the CDR3 is 14 residues. CDR3 DNA: TGCAGCGTTGAAGGCCAGGACCCATCTGGCACCATATATTTT. It specifies CSVEGQDPSGTIYF.

The V gene is TRBV7-9, the J gene TRBJ2-1, with 10 bases matching TRBD1. Germline-derived CDR1 and CDR2 are SEHNR and FQNEAQ (reference sequence). The CDR3 spans 14 residues. V lost 5 bases and J lost 8; bases outside the gene matches: 6. This chain's CDR3 is CASSLRTGGDEQFF. The DNA for the CDR3 is TGTGCCAGCAGCCTTCGGACAGGGGGGGATGAGCAGTTCTTC.

The CDR3 bases are TGTGCCAGCAGGGCGACAGCCTTAGGATACGAGCAGTACTTC. It encodes CASRATALGYEQYF. The V gene is TRBV6-5, the J gene TRBJ2-7, with a tentative D call TRBD1 (5 bases). Germline V CDR1 and CDR2: MNHEY, SVGAGI. Trimming took off 6 bases at V and 4 bases at J, with 16 bases between the two ends. This CDR3 is 14 amino acids long.

This clone was counted ten times or more. The chain couples TRBV28 to TRBJ2-1; D is perhaps TRBD1 (6 bases). This CDR3 has 15 residues. Between the trimmed V and J ends, which lost 5 bases and 1 base, there was a span of 12 bases. Germline V lookup: CDR1 MDHEN, CDR2 SYDVKM. CDR3 protein: CASSRWTASYNEQFF. CDR3 in DNA: TGTGCCAGCAGTAGATGGACAGCTTCCTACAATGAGCAGTTCTTC.

CDR3 bases: TGTGCCAGCAGCGCTCATAACACTGAAGCTTTCTTT. Residues: CASSAHNTEAFF. V gene TRBV7-6 combines with J gene TRBJ1-1; D not resolved. Germline V lookup: CDR1 SGHVS, CDR2 FNYEAQ. The CDR3 sequence is 12 residues long. Trimming took 5 bases from V and 2 from J, leaving 6 bases between them.